This T cell receptor beta chain came from a study of T cell responses to AZD1222 COVID-19 vaccine. A word on this clone: Antigen unknown.

V lost 0 bases and J lost 10, with 7 bases in between. The CDR3 loop spans 12 amino acids. Germline lookup yields CDR1 LGHDT and CDR2 YNNKEL (reference sequence). Study conclusions and caveats: The study reported that nearly half of spike-specific TCRs target unmutated variant regions. Seropositive status at baseline applied to only 5 or 6 AZD1222 recipients. Donors, mostly white British, included more females; clonal diversity was possibly underestimated.

Data came from immunoSEQ multiplex PCR; TCRdb stores just in-frame clones and leaves some out. This sample has around 130,000 clones, with about 91% found just once. Sequences were derived from peripheral blood, sampled 28 days after the second AZD1222 dose. The clonotype originates from an adult who received the AZD1222 COVID-19 vaccine. This chain uses TRBV3-1 (or the pseudogene TRBV3-2) with TRBJ2-1; D is uncertain. This CDR3 is CASSQERKEQFF. In DNA form, the CDR3 reads TGTGCCAGCAGCCAAGAGAGGAAGGAGCAGTTCTTC.